This TCR beta chain comes out of a study of cytomegalovirus exposure and HLA in healthy donors. The study ran its PCR with 60 Vbeta and 13 Jbeta primers. TCRdb's copy holds only in-frame clones and misses some; the assay was immunoSEQ multiplex PCR. The data show more than 150,000 clones, around four fifths seen once. Notes on the study in general: Evidence from a later analysis indicated that most CMV-associated TCR beta chains looked HLA-restricted.

Germline CDR1 is SGHRS and CDR2 is YFSETQ. With V trimmed by 4 bases and J by 6 bases, 4 bases remained unmatched. The CDR3 has 13 residues. This clone was observed a few times. Its matching antigen is unknown. This sequence was found in a woman aged 50 to 65 in good health and CMV-seropositive. This chain uses TRBV5-1 with TRBJ1-2; 9 nucleotides line up with TRBD1. Sequences were obtained from PBMCs. CDR3 coding DNA: TGCGCCAGCAGCCTGGGACAGGGCGATGGCTACACCTTC. Translation: CASSLGQGDGYTF.